This is a list of T cell receptor beta chains from one sample in a study of shared clonotypes between healthy human individuals. This table comes from immunoSEQ multiplex PCR, and its TCRdb copy is limited to in-frame clones, with some not included. The profile shows roughly 2.1 million clones, around 93% of them singletons. The sequenced material came from naive CD8+ T cells from PBMCs. Receptors were obtained from a man aged 18 to 35 in good health. Some clones in this sample may be carry-over from other donors' samples. Each CDR3 is given with its conserved first and last residue. D genes are given only for firm matches. The listing skips clone size in some rows; elsewhere it reads once, few, many or a size class.

TRBV28	NA	few	TRBJ2-7	11	TGTGCCAGCAGTTCAGGTTACGAGCAGTACTTC	CASSSGYEQYF
TRBV6-1	TRBD2	NA	TRBJ2-7	13	TGTGCCAGCAATAGCGGGAGGACCTACGAGCAGTACTTC	CASNSGRTYEQYF
TRBV7-9	TRBD2	NA	TRBJ2-1	13	TGTGCCAGCAGCCCCGGGACTAGATATGAGCAGTTCTTC	CASSPGTRYEQFF
TRBV7-7	NA	NA	TRBJ2-1	15	TGTGCCAGCAGCCTATTAGAAGGGTTGGGCAATGAGCAGTTCTTC	CASSLLEGLGNEQFF
TRBV5-1	NA	once	TRBJ2-7	14	TGCGCCAGCAGCTTGGGAGGCAGGTCCTACGAGCAGTACTTC	CASSLGGRSYEQYF
TRBV6-1	NA	once	TRBJ1-5	17	TGTGCCAGCAGTGAAGCCGCCGGGACGGATAGCAATCAGCCCCAGCATTTT	CASSEAAGTDSNQPQHF
TRBV28	NA	once	TRBJ2-4	15	TGTGCCAGCAGTTTATTCGGTGTTGGCAAAAACATTCAGTACTTC	CASSLFGVGKNIQYF
TRBV11-2	TRBD2	NA	TRBJ2-1	16	TGTGCCAGCAGCTTTGGAGCGGGAGTTCTCCACAATGAGCAGTTCTTC	CASSFGAGVLHNEQFF
TRBV7-6	NA	NA	TRBJ2-1	18	TGTGCCAGCAGCCACCCCCAGGACCCGAATGGGGACTACAATGAGCAGTTCTTC	CASSHPQDPNGDYNEQFF
TRBV11-2	NA	few	TRBJ2-1	11	TGTGCCAGCAGCTTCGGGTATGAGCAGTTCTTC	CASSFGYEQFF
TRBV5-6	TRBD1	NA	TRBJ2-2	15	TGTGCCAGCAGCAGAGGGACAGAGAACACCGGGGAGCTGTTTTTT	CASSRGTENTGELFF
TRBV19	NA	NA	TRBJ2-1	17	TGTGCCAGTAGTGCCCAGGGACATCCCCTCTCCTACAATGAGCAGTTCTTC	CASSAQGHPLSYNEQFF
TRBV10-3	NA	NA	TRBJ2-7	12	TGTGCCACCAACCAGGATAGATACGAGCAGTACTTC	CATNQDRYEQYF
TRBV27	NA	once	TRBJ2-5	16	TGTGCCAGCTGCCCCGGGGCAGGGAGACCCCAAGAGACCCAGTACTTC	CASCPGAGRPQETQYF
TRBV7-9	NA	once	TRBJ2-5	15	TGTGCCAGCAGCCGCTCCCTGATGAGCCAAGAGACCCAGTACTTC	CASSRSLMSQETQYF
TRBV7-9	NA	NA	TRBJ2-7	15	TGTGCCAGCAGCCCAGGCCGAGGTAGCCCCTACGAGCAGTACTTC	CASSPGRGSPYEQYF
TRBV4-3	NA	NA	TRBJ2-1	16	TGCGCCAGCAGCCAAGATTCCCAGGGGTTCCGCGGTGAGCAGTTCTTC	CASSQDSQGFRGEQFF
TRBV6-4	NA	NA	TRBJ1-2	13	TGTGCCAGCAGTACAACAGCCGGCTATGGCTACACCTTC	CASSTTAGYGYTF
TRBV2	NA	NA	TRBJ1-5	15	TGTGCCAGCAGCGGCGAGGGCAGGGCCCGTCAGCCCCAGCATTTT	CASSGEGRARQPQHF
TRBV27	TRBD2	once	TRBJ2-7	16	TGTGCCAGCAGTCCGTCAGCGGGAGAGGCGGCTAGGGAGCAGTACTTC	CASSPSAGEAAREQYF
TRBV7-9	NA	NA	TRBJ1-1	10	TGTGCCAGCAGCCAGAATGAAGCTTTCTTT	CASSQNEAFF
TRBV28	NA	NA	TRBJ1-2	14	TGTGCCAGCAGTTTAGGGGTGGATGACTATGGCTACACCTTC	CASSLGVDDYGYTF
TRBV11-3	TRBD2	NA	TRBJ2-1	15	TGTGCCAGCAGCATAACTAGCGGCACGTACAATGAGCAGTTCTTC	CASSITSGTYNEQFF
TRBV4-1	NA	NA	TRBJ1-1	12	TGCGCCAGCAGCCAACTACAGGGTGAAGCTTTCTTT	CASSQLQGEAFF
TRBV15	NA	NA	TRBJ2-7	13	TGTGCCACCAGCAGAGATAGGTCGAACGAGCAGTACTTC	CATSRDRSNEQYF
TRBV9	TRBD2	once	TRBJ2-5	16	TGTGCCAGCAGCGAGGGGAGACTAGCGGGTTCGGAGACCCAGTACTTC	CASSEGRLAGSETQYF
TRBV7-2	TRBD1	NA	TRBJ1-5	17	TGTGCCAGCAGCTTAGTAGGACAGGGATTGGGCAATCAGCCCCAGCATTTT	CASSLVGQGLGNQPQHF
TRBV28	TRBD2	NA	TRBJ2-1	15	TGTGCCAGCAGTTTAATAGCGGGAGTCGCCAATGAGCAGTTCTTC	CASSLIAGVANEQFF
TRBV4-1	TRBD2	NA	TRBJ2-1	15	TGCGCCAGCAGCCAAGTAGCGGGAGTGGGGAATGAGCAGTTCTTC	CASSQVAGVGNEQFF
TRBV10-3	NA	NA	TRBJ1-1	13	TGTGCCATCAGGGGACCCTTGGGGACTGAAGCTTTCTTT	CAIRGPLGTEAFF
TRBV9	NA	NA	TRBJ2-7	14	TGTGCCAGCAGCGTAGGAGGGACCGGTTACGAGCAGTACTTC	CASSVGGTGYEQYF
TRBV29-1	NA	NA	TRBJ2-3	10	TGCAGCGTCATTGGGGATACGCAGTATTTT	CSVIGDTQYF
TRBV11-2	NA	NA	TRBJ2-1	16	TGTGCCAGCAGCTCGAGGATAGCAGGAACCTACAATGAGCAGTTCTTC	CASSSRIAGTYNEQFF
TRBV11-2	NA	NA	TRBJ1-2	11	TGTGCCAGCAGCTGGCCGTGGGGCTACACCTTC	CASSWPWGYTF
TRBV28	TRBD1	NA	TRBJ2-1	16	TGTGCCAGCAGCCTTCCGGGACAGGTGTTCTACAATGAGCAGTTCTTC	CASSLPGQVFYNEQFF
TRBV11-2	NA	NA	TRBJ1-3	14	TGTGCCAGCAGCTTATGGGACTCTGGAAACACCATATATTTT	CASSLWDSGNTIYF
TRBV7-9	NA	once	TRBJ2-1	16	TGTGCCAGCAGCTTTGCCCAGGGGCCGTCCCGCAATGAGCAGTTCTTC	CASSFAQGPSRNEQFF